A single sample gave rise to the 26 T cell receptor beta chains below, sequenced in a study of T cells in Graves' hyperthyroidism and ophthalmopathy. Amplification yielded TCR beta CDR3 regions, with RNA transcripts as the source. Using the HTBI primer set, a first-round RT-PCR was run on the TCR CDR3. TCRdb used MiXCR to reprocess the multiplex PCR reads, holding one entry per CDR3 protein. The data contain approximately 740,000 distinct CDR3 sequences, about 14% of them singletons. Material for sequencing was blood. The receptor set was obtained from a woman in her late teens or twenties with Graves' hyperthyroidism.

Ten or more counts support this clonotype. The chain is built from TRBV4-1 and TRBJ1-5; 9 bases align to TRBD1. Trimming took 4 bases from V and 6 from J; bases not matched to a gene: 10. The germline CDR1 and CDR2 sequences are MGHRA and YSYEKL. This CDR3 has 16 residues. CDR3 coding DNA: TGCGCCAGCAGCCCCCGGACAGGGGAATGGTCTCAGCCCCAGCATTTT. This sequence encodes CASSPRTGEWSQPQHF.

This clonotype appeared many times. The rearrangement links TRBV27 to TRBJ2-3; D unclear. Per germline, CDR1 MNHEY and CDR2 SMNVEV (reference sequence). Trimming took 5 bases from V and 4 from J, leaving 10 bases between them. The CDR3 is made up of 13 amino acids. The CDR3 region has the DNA TGTGCCAGCAGTCGTGATAGGGCAGATACGCAGTATTTT. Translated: CASSRDRADTQYF.

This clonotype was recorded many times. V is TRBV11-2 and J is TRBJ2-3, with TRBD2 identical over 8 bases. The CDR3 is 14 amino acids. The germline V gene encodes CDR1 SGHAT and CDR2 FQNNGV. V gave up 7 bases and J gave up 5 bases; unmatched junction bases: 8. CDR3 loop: CASTLLADGDTQYF. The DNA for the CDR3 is TGTGCCAGCACCCTACTAGCGGATGGAGATACGCAGTATTTT.

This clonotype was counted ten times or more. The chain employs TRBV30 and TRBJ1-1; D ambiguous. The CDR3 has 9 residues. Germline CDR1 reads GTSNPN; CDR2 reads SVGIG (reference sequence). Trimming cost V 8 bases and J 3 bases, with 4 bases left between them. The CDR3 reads CAPYTEAFF. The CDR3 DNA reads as TGTGCCCCCTACACTGAAGCTTTCTTT.

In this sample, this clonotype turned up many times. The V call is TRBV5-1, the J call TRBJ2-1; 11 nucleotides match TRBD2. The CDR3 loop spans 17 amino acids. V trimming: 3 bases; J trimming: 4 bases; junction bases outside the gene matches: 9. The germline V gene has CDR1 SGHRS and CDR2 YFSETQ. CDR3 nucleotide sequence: TGCGCCAGCAGCTCTTCTCTAGCGGGAGGCCTATACAATGAGCAGTTCTTC. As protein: CASSSSLAGGLYNEQFF.

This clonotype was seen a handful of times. The CDR3 sequence: CASSLTAGGQPQHF. For the CDR3, the DNA is TGTGCCAGCAGCTTAACGGCAGGGGGGCAGCCCCAGCATTTT. The chain has TRBV7-3 and TRBJ1-5; 7 nucleotides line up with TRBD1. CDR1 and CDR2 from the germline V gene are SGHTA and FQGTGA. The CDR3 sequence is 14 residues long. V trimming: 0 bases; J trimming: 7 bases; junction bases outside the gene matches: 3.

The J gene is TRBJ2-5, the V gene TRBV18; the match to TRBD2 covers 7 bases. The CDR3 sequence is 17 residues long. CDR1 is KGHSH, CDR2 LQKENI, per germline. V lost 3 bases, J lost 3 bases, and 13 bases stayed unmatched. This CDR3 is CASSPLGLAGKEETQYF. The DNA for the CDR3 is TGTGCCAGCTCACCTCTAGGCTTAGCGGGCAAAGAAGAGACCCAGTACTTC.

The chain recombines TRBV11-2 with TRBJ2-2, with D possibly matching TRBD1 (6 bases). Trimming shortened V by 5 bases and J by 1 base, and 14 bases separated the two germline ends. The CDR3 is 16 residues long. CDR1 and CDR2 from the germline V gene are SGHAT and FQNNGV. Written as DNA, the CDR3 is TGTGCCAGCAGCCCACCCCCGGGACAGAACACCGGGGAGCTGTTTTTT. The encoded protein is CASSPPPGQNTGELFF.

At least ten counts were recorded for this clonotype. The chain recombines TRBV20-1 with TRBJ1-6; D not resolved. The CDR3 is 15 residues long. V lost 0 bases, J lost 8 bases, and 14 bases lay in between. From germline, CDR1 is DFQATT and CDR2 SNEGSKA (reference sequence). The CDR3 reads CSARDPRAGDSPLHF. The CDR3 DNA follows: TGCAGTGCTAGAGATCCTCGGGCAGGCGATTCACCCCTCCACTTT.

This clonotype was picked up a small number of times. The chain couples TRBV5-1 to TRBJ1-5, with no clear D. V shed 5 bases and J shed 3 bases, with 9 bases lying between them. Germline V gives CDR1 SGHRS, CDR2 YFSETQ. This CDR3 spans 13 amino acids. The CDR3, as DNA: TGCGCCAGCAGATCCGATTTCAATCAGCCCCAGCATTTT. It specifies CASRSDFNQPQHF.

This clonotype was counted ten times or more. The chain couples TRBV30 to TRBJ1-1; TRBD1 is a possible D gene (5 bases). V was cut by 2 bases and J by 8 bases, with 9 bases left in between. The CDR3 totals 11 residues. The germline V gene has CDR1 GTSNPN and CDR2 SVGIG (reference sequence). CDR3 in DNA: TGTGCCTGGAGTCTCCCAGGGGAAGCTTTCTTT. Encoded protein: CAWSLPGEAFF.

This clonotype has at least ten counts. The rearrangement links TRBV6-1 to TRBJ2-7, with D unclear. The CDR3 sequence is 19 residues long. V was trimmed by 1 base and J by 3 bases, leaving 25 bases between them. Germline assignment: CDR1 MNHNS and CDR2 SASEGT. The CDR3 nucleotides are TGTGCCAGCAGTGAAGATCCCCTTGTATATGAAATGGGTTACTACGAGCAGTACTTC. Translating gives CASSEDPLVYEMGYYEQYF.

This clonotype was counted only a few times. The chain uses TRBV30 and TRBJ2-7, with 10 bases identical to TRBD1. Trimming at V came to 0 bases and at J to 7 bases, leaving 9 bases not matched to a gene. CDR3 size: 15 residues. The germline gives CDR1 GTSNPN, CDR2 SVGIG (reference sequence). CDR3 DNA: TGTGCCTGGAGTGTACTAAGACAGGGGGCGGGTGAGCAGTACTTC. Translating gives CAWSVLRQGAGEQYF.

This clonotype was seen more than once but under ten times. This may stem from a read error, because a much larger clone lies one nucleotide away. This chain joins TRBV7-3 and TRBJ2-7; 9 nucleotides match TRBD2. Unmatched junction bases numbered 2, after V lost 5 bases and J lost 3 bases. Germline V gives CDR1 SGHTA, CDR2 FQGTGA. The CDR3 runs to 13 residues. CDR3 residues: CASSQTSGYEQYF. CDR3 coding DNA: TGTGCCAGCAGCCAGACTAGCGGCTACGAGCAGTACTTC.

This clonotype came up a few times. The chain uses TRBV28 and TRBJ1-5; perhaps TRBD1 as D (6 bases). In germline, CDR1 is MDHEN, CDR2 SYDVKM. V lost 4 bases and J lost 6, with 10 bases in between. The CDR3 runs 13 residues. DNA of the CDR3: TGTGCCAGCAGTTCCCAGGGGAGTCAGCCCCAGCATTTT. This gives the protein CASSSQGSQPQHF.

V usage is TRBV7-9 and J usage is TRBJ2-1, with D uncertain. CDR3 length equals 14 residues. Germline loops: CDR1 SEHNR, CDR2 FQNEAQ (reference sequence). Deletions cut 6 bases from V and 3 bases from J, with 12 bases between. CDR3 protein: CASRSLDLYNEQFF. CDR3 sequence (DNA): TGTGCCAGCAGGAGTCTGGACCTCTACAATGAGCAGTTCTTC.

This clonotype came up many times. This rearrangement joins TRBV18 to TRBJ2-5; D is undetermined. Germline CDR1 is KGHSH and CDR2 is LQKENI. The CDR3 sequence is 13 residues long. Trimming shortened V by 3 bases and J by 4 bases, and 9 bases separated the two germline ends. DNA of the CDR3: TGTGCCAGCTCACCCGACCCGAGAGAGACCCAGTACTTC. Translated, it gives CASSPDPRETQYF.

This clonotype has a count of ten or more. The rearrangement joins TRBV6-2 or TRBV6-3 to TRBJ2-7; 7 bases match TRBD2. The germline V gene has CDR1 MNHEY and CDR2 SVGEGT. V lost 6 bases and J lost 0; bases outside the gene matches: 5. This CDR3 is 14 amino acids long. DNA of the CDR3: TGTGCCAGCAGCCCACTAGCGAGCTCCTACGAGCAGTACTTC. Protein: CASSPLASSYEQYF.

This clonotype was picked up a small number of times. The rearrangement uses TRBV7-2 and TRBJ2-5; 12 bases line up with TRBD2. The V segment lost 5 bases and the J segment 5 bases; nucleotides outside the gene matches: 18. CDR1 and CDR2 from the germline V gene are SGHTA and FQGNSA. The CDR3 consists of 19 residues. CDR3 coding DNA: TGTGCCAGCAGCCGCTCCACCTGGCCACTAGCGGGAGGCGGGGAGACCCAGTACTTC. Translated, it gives CASSRSTWPLAGGGETQYF.

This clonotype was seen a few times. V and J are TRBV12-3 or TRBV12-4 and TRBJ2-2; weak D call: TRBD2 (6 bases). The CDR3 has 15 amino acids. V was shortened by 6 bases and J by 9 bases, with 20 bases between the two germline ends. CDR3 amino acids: CASRENGSPARELFF. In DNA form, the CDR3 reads TGTGCCAGCAGGGAGAACGGGAGTCCCGCCCGGGAGCTGTTTTTT.

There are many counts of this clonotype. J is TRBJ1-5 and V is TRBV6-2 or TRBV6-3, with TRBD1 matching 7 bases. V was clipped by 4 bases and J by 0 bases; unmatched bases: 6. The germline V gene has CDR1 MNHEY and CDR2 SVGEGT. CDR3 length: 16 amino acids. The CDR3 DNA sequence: TGTGCCAGCAGTTCATACAGGGGAAATAGCAATCAGCCCCAGCATTTT. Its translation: CASSSYRGNSNQPQHF.

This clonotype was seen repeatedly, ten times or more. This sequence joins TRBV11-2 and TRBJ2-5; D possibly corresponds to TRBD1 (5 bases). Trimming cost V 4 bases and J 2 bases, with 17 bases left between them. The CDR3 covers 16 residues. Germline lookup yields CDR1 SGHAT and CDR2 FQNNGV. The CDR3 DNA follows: TGTGCCAGCAGCTCCTGGGCGCCGACAGAACAAGAGACCCAGTACTTC. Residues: CASSSWAPTEQETQYF.

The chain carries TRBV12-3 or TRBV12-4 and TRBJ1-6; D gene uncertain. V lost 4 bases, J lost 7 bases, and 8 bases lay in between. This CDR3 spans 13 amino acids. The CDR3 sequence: CASSSTENSPLHF. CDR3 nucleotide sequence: TGTGCCAGCAGTTCGACGGAGAATTCACCCCTCCACTTT.

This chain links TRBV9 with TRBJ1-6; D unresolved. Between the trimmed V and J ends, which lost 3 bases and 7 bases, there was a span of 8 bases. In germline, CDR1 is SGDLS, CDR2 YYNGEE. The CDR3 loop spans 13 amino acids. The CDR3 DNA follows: TGTGCCAGCAGCGAATTACAGAATTCACCCCTCCACTTT. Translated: CASSELQNSPLHF.

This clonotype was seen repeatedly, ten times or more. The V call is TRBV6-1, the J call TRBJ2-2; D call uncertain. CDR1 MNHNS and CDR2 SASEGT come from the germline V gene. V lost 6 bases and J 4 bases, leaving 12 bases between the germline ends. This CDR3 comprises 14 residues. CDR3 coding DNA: TGTGCCAGCAGCCGGGCCCTGGGCACCGGGGAGCTGTTTTTT. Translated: CASSRALGTGELFF.

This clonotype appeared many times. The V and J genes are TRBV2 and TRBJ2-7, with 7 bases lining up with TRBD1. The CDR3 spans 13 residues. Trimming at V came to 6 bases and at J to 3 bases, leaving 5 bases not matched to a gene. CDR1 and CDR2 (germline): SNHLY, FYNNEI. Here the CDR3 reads CASRGTAYYEQYF. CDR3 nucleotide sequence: TGTGCCAGCAGAGGGACAGCGTACTACGAGCAGTACTTC.